This TCR beta chain was observed in a study of shared T cell receptors in the human thymus. The germline V gene encodes CDR1 MNHEY and CDR2 SVGAGI. This CDR3 is built from 11 residues. Deletions cut 10 bases from V and 5 bases from J, with 11 bases between. Measured with immunoSEQ multiplex PCR; TCRdb has only the in-frame clones, and not every one. The sample shows hundreds of thousands of clones, approximately 87% of them seen only once. This sample was also put to use in a study of human thymus T cells.

The V call is TRBV6-5, the J call TRBJ2-5; D perhaps matches TRBD2 (5 bases). The sequenced sample was thymocytes. This sequence was found in a boy under two years old with a congenital heart defect. This chain's CDR3 is CATGGRETQYF. CDR3 nucleotide sequence: TGTGCCACCGGAGGTAGGGAGACCCAGTACTTC.